This T cell receptor (beta chain) comes out of a study of T cell repertoires in cytomegalovirus infection. For the study at large: Indicated by public TCR beta signatures were CMV infection and matching HLA type.

The table lists this clonotype with a few counts. What it recognizes is unknown. TCRdb re-called the reads through MiXCR, storing one row per CDR3 protein. The data contain fewer than 85,000 distinct CDR3 sequences, over 3.5% of them singletons. Study-level results: The ex vivo response showed dominance by HLA-C-restricted CMV-specific TCR beta clonotypes. Summed frequency of public TCR beta families distinguished CMV carriers with the relevant HLA.

Sequenced: PBMCs. The clonotype originates from a human donor in good health (CMV status not recorded). Some clones in this sample may be carry-over from other donors' samples.

The CDR3 here is CASGHFSYEQYF. DNA for the CDR3: TGTGCCAGTGGGCACTTCTCCTACGAGCAGTACTTC. The chain links TRBV6-6 to TRBJ2-7, with no clear D. The CDR3 loop spans 12 amino acids. In germline, CDR1 is MNHNY, CDR2 SVGAGI (reference sequence). The V end was cut by 9 bases, the J end by 0 bases, with 9 bases between.